Listed below are T cell receptor beta chains from one sample, sequenced in a study of response to subunit inactivated influenza vaccine. One entry per CDR3 protein, called by TCRdb with MiXCR from the RT-PCR reads. Here the sample spans 500,000 to 700,000 distinct CDR3 sequences, under 30% being singletons. This sample was also put to use in a study of T cells expressing NK-cell markers.

Material: CD4+ T cells sorted from PBMCs, obtained 11 to 12 days after vaccination. All receptors derive from a man between 45 and 60 years old who received an inactivated influenza vaccine. Both conserved end residues are part of each CDR3. Each record gives: clone size, D gene, J gene, V gene, CDR3 DNA, CDR3 protein. D genes are given only for firm matches. A clone size is listed for some rows: how often the clone was seen (once, few, many), or a class if it is expanded.

once	.	TRBJ2-7	TRBV14	TGTGCCAGCAGCCTGGGACCGGACAGCTCCTACGAGCAGTACTTC	CASSLGPDSSYEQYF
few	.	TRBJ1-6	TRBV28	TGTGCCAGCAGTTTATTTCGGGATGGTGATTCACCCCTCCACTTT	CASSLFRDGDSPLHF
.	TRBD2	TRBJ2-7	TRBV20-1	TGCAGTGCTAGGGCTATGAACGGGAGGGCCGGGGAGCAGTACTTC	CSARAMNGRAGEQYF
.	TRBD1	TRBJ1-2	TRBV14	TGTGCCAGCAGCCCCTATGACAGGGAGGATGGCTACACCTTC	CASSPYDREDGYTF
.	TRBD2	TRBJ2-1	TRBV11-1	TGTGCCAGCAGCTTAGAACTAGCGGGGGACAATGAGCAGTTCTTC	CASSLELAGDNEQFF
few	.	TRBJ1-2	TRBV4-2	TGTGCCAGCAGCCAAGATCTTGGACCTAACTATGGCTACACCTTC	CASSQDLGPNYGYTF
few	TRBD1	TRBJ1-1	TRBV12-3/TRBV12-4	TGTGCCAGCAGGAACCATCTCAGAGGCGGGACAGGGGCGGTTGGCACTGAAGCTTTCTTT	CASRNHLRGGTGAVGTEAFF
.	.	TRBJ2-7	TRBV4-2	TGTGCCAGCAGCCAAGAAAAGGGGCGCAGGCAGTACTTC	CASSQEKGRRQYF
many	TRBD1	TRBJ2-5	TRBV7-2	TGTGCCAGCAGCTTAGGACTCATAACAGGGGGGCGAGAGACCCAGTACTTC	CASSLGLITGGRETQYF
.	.	TRBJ2-1	TRBV5-6	TGTGCCAGCAGCTTGGGACCAAAAGACAATGAGCAGTTCTTC	CASSLGPKDNEQFF
.	.	TRBJ2-1	TRBV7-9	TGTGCCAGCAGCTTACAAGGGGGTGGGAATGAGCAGTTCTTC	CASSLQGGGNEQFF
few	.	TRBJ1-6	TRBV7-2	TGTGCCAGCAGCTTAGCGGTGCTGAATGCCAAGGATTCACCCCTCCACTTT	CASSLAVLNAKDSPLHF
few	.	TRBJ2-7	TRBV12-3/TRBV12-4	TGTGCCAGCAGTGCGGACACGGTGAACGAGCAGTACTTC	CASSADTVNEQYF
few	TRBD2	TRBJ2-7	TRBV6-2/TRBV6-3	TGTGCCAGCAGTTATCCACCGGGAGGCTCTCTCCTTTACTACGAGCAGTACTTC	CASSYPPGGSLLYYEQYF
.	TRBD1	TRBJ2-6	TRBV3-1	TGTGCCAGCAGCCGGGGACAGGCCCCCGTCCTGACTTTC	CASSRGQAPVLTF
.	.	TRBJ1-3	TRBV7-2	TGTGCCAGCAGCCAAACGGGGCCAGGAAACACCATATATTTT	CASSQTGPGNTIYF
.	TRBD2	TRBJ2-3	TRBV10-3	TGTGCCATCAGTGAGAACAGCGGGATTAGCCCAGATACGCAGTATTTT	CAISENSGISPDTQYF
few	.	TRBJ2-2	TRBV27	TGTGCCAGCAGCCAGGGGTTCGCCGGGGAGCTGTTTTTT	CASSQGFAGELFF
.	TRBD1	TRBJ1-2	TRBV5-1	TGCGCCAGCAGCTGGACCGGGACAGGGGGCTCTGGCTACACCTTC	CASSWTGTGGSGYTF
.	.	TRBJ2-1	TRBV20-1	TGCAGTGCAAAGCTCCCCTTAGGGTCCTACAATGAGCAGTTCTTC	CSAKLPLGSYNEQFF